The subject of this entry is one T cell receptor beta chain. The clone's antigen remains unknown. No quality values exist for individual bases; no much larger clone is one base distant. These data originate in a study of cytomegalovirus exposure and HLA in healthy donors (TCRdb year 2017). Study-wide context: An earlier analysis of 550 to 700 of the donors reported roughly 270 Gb of sequence data and 117 million unique TCR beta sequences from about 200 million T cells. Among the roughly 390 genotyped donors, approximately 81% belonged to the genetic ancestry cluster associated with self-reported Caucasian donors. Typing coverage varied by locus: roughly 620-640 donors for A, B, C, DRB1 and DQB1; roughly 510 for DQA1; about 570 for DPA1; 450 to 480 for DPB1. The later analysis used no new phenotypic data to find candidate immune exposures, relying instead on TCR beta sequences and their occurrence across donors. A later analysis re-examined previously published TCR beta repertoires from 600 to 700 donors and added high-resolution HLA genotyping to investigate patterns of TCR occurrence. An early release that covered about 600 HLA-typed donors contained around 300 gigabases of sequencing data and 85 million to 100 million unique TCR sequences. In an earlier analysis of 550 to 700 of the donors, high-throughput TCR beta sequencing was used to judge whether each TCR beta V gene segment behaved as functional or pseudogenic. Across 300 to 400 genotyped donors of the cohort, an average of about 220,000 unique TCR beta nucleotide sequences per donor were sequenced, and roughly 20% of those sequences were non-productive. Donor age, sex, ethnicity and CMV serostatus were compiled together with the repertoire data. A later genetic analysis used genome-wide SNP genotypes for 398 of the 666 donors, treating that subset as a discovery cohort. Besides the first cohort of under 700 subjects, a separate validation cohort made up of some 110 different subjects was used. To predict cytomegalovirus infection status, the study brought together high-throughput TCR immunosequencing, statistical association of individual TCRs with disease status, and machine learning. The study aimed to test whether cataloging public T cell receptors could reveal signatures of past pathogen exposure. HLA typing covered class I and class II loci at four-digit resolution. Every repertoire in the discovery cohort had been generated on one and the same sequencing platform. The study used immunosequencing to profile the T cell repertoires of around 600 subjects and linked those repertoires to cytomegalovirus serostatus. Because of strong linkage in the cohort, roughly five DR-DQ haplotypes were treated as single units for association and clustering.

CDR1 and CDR2 (SGHNT, YENEEA) derive from the germline V gene. The CDR3 has 13 amino acids, counting the end cysteine and phenylalanine. The CDR3 DNA has 39 bases and is translated from base 1. V and J are truncated by 5 bases and 4 bases respectively, leaving an intervening sequence of 12 bases. The cohort was made up of hundreds of healthy bone marrow donors. All cohort members were sampled while nominally healthy, although unrecorded immune exposures were likely present. The donor tested CMV seronegative and was one of the 352 seronegative cohort members. Each donor provided a peripheral blood sample, and peripheral blood mononuclear cells were used for TCR beta sequencing. Genomic DNA extraction from the blood cell samples was performed with the Qiagen DNeasy Blood Extraction Kit. Overall results and qualifications from the work: Compared with equally common non-associated chains, HLA-associated TCR beta chains in a later analysis were more clonally expanded and had lower generation probabilities. Presence/absence analyses assumed roughly uniform sequencing depth across donors, an assumption that may not hold. In an earlier analysis of more than 450 of the donors, most TCR beta V segments were observed in productive rearrangements about 87% or about 30% of the time, broadly matching IMGT annotations. According to a later analysis, parvovirus B19, influenza, CMV and Epstein-Barr virus appeared linked to several top co-occurrence clusters. Because the 87-base-pair reads could not distinguish some IMGT-functional V segments, including TRBV6-2 and TRBV6-3, those segments were excluded. The classifier was reported to diagnose cytomegalovirus status with high specificity and sensitivity in both the original and validation cohorts. A further reported finding was that TCR beta sequences accurately predicted the HLA-A and HLA-B alleles for most subjects in the first cohort. In vitro tests confirmed that a few of the cytomegalovirus-associated TCR beta chains recognize cytomegalovirus antigens. This cohort had only TCR beta chains sequenced, and the lack of alpha or paired-chain data limited which features could be detected. The earlier analysis of some 560 of the donors excluded seventeen rarely observed V segments, including chromosome 9 orphons, because counts were too low. In a later analysis, around 15,000 TCR beta sequences were associated with specific HLA alleles at a false discovery rate of 0.05. In a later analysis, most CMV-associated TCR beta chains were found to appear HLA-restricted, with HLA associations seemingly driven largely by CMV exposure. Because HLA typing was unavailable for some donors at each locus, only the typed subset was used in association tests. According to the authors, the approach could potentially be generalized to other disease states and immunological phenotypes. In the study, 150 to 200 TCR beta chains were listed as associated with cytomegalovirus. In a later analysis, TCR association rates were found to vary across HLA loci, with the most associated TCRs seen for DRB1 alleles and the fewest for HLA-C alleles. In a later genetic analysis, a missense DCLRE1C variant was associated with V-gene and J-gene trimming of TCR beta chains, and the association was replicated in an independent cohort. According to a later genetic analysis, donors in an Asian-associated ancestry cluster had fewer N-insertions in productive TCRs than the approximately 690-donor mean. For the cohort, immune exposure information was limited to CMV serostatus. Most TCR sequences were observed very rarely across donors, whereas some public TCRs were present in many individuals. Assigning TCR associations to individual alleles was difficult when HLA alleles, especially DR and DQ, strongly co-occurred. Linkage disequilibrium might explain the correlated functional status among segregating V segments, but an unknown experimental factor could not be ruled out. A group of highly shared sequence variants was considered likely to be a technical artifact of the sequencing pipeline.

The protocol used for the library was the immunoSEQ multiplex PCR assay. The multiplex PCR relied on a mix of 60 forward primers for TCR Vbeta segments and 13 reverse primers for TCR Jbeta segments. The CDR3 region of rearranged TCR beta genes was amplified from genomic DNA with a multiplex PCR assay. Amplified TCR beta libraries were sequenced as 87-base-pair reads on the Illumina HiSeq System. On the study's bioinformatics: A later analysis counted some 74 million unique TCR beta chains across the roughly 700 repertoires, and roughly 9.9 million of these chains were shared by at least two donors. Raw reads were error-corrected and collapsed into unique sequences with a nearest-neighbor algorithm that merged closely related sequences to remove PCR and sequencing errors. Alignment of CDR3 sequences to IMGT reference sequences was used to assign V, D and J gene segments. For a sequence to be retained, at least a six-nucleotide match to both a V gene segment and a J gene segment was required. Rearrangements were called productive when the CDR3 lacked stop codons and stayed in frame with V and J; all others were non-productive. CDR3 was defined by IMGT convention, running from the second conserved V-encoded cysteine to the conserved J-encoded phenylalanine. The earlier analysis of about 590 of the donors excluded sequences that lacked an unambiguous match to a single V gene segment. In an earlier analysis of some 590 of the donors, a V segment was called functional when productive rearrangements were above 56.7%, and segregating when the standard deviation between donors exceeded 5%. To diagnose cytomegalovirus status from the catalog of TCR beta chain sequences, a statistical classification framework was built. A later analysis assigned V and J genes by comparing TCR nucleotide sequences with IMGT/GENE-DB human TR gene sequences. A later analysis assigned CDR3 sequences and most-parsimonious VDJ recombination scenarios with the TCRdist pipeline. In a later analysis, each TCR beta chain was defined by its CDR3 amino acid sequence together with its V-gene family, and reads without a unique V-gene family were excluded. As a way to deal with suspected cross-contamination and a sequencing artifact, a later analysis dropped roughly 600 nucleotide sequences that were highly shared and had low generation probability. In a later analysis, a clonal expansion index was calculated for each public chain from normalized within-repertoire ranks of inferred template counts. A later analysis computed generation probabilities with a VDJ recombination model fitted to out-of-frame rearrangements, and checked the results against IGoR. A later analysis scored TCR-TCR, TCR-HLA and TCR-CMV co-occurrence with hypergeometric tests, applying a repertoire-size bias correction to TCR pairs. False discovery rates were estimated in a later analysis by permuting HLA or CMV assignments 20 times. In a later analysis, co-occurring TCRs were grouped using DBSCAN, with TCRdist sequence similarity added in when clustering inside HLA-allele-positive subsets. For co-occurrence clustering, repertoires with fewer than 30,000 or more than 120,000 public chains were excluded, along with 4 to 6 repertoires with anomalous nucleotide sharing. TCRdb obtained this table from immuneACCESS and retained in-frame rearrangements with V and J assigned. These tables miss some clones; where compared with another copy, unresolved V genes account for less than half of the shortfall, and the remainder is unexplained. V, J and clone size are those of that table, while D and trimming were read from the DNA. The sample includes nearly 200,000 clones, with about four fifths observed a single time. The biggest ten clones account for roughly 0.098% of the sample.

The TCR originated in a boy aged 2-9 years in good health and CMV-seronegative. This chain joins TRBV11-3 to TRBJ2-7; no D segment can be confidently identified. The sequenced sample consisted of PBMCs. The DNA sequence follows: TGTGCCAGCAGCCCATCACGAGATTACGAGCAGTACTTC. Protein translation: CASSPSRDYEQYF.